The T cell receptor (beta chain) under discussion was sequenced for a study of T cell responses to AZD1222 COVID-19 vaccine. Generated by immunoSEQ multiplex PCR, the TCRdb table keeps only in-frame clones and is missing some. The sample carries more than 110,000 clones, more than 75% recorded once. The TCR comes from an adult who received the AZD1222 COVID-19 vaccine. Sequences were derived from peripheral blood, sampled 28 days after the second AZD1222 dose.

CDR3 in DNA: TGTGCCAGCTCTGTCTTCGGGGCCAACGTCCTGACTTTC. Translated: CASSVFGANVLTF. The chain couples TRBV27 to TRBJ2-6; no clear D gene. V was pared by 8 bases and J by 4 bases, with 9 bases between. The V gene's germline CDR1 is MNHEY and CDR2 SMNVEV (reference sequence). The CDR3 has 13 residues.